This T cell receptor beta chain came from a study of T cells in Graves' hyperthyroidism and ophthalmopathy. Regarding the study as a whole: A model using 13 V-J features told ophthalmopathy apart from stable hyperthyroidism.

Germline trimming cut 7 bases from V and 3 bases from J; bases unmatched to any gene: 9. CDR3 length equals 15 residues. Per germline, CDR1 MNHNS and CDR2 SASEGT. This clonotype was counted only a few times. Its antigen is still unknown. Amplified TCR beta CDR3 regions derived from RNA transcripts. Carried out on the TCR CDR3, a first-round RT-PCR used the HTBI primer set. TCRdb passed the multiplex PCR reads through MiXCR, listing each CDR3 protein once. The sample contains a few hundred thousand distinct CDR3 sequences, roughly 23% of which appear only once. Stable disease denoted Graves' hyperthyroidism without ophthalmopathy progression within 18 months. The source of the PBMCs was around 10 ml of fresh peripheral blood.

The rearrangement uses TRBV6-1 and TRBJ2-1, with 7 bases that match TRBD1. The sequenced sample was blood. This clonotype originated in a woman between 45 and 65 years old with Graves' hyperthyroidism. CDR3 nucleotide sequence: TGTGCCAGCAACCCGGACAGGTCAGGCTACAATGAGCAGTTCTTC. Translated, it gives CASNPDRSGYNEQFF.